This T cell receptor beta chain was sequenced during a study of blood T cell repertoires in COVID-19. Assignments of participants to cohorts depended upon their own reported clinical history. Original processing notes: Using reference gene primer amplification, nucleated cell counts were estimated. Clones were sequenced by immunoSEQ multiplex PCR, and TCRdb holds only the in-frame ones, with some missing. The D gene and trimming were derived from the DNA, and the V and J assignments and clone size from that table. Found here are roughly 280,000 clones, around 93% of them singletons; the top ten hold 2.5% to 3%. The germline gives CDR1 SGHDN, CDR2 FVKESK. Trimming shortened V by 0 bases and J by 0 bases, and 5 bases separated the two germline ends. This CDR3 is built from 14 residues.

The sequence came from a man in his forties who had been exposed to COVID-19. Sequences were obtained from PBMCs or T cells enriched from blood (not recorded which). The chain couples TRBV14 to TRBJ1-1; D gene unclear. For the CDR3, the DNA is TGTGCCAGCAGCCAAGATTCAGTGAACACTGAAGCTTTCTTT. This gives the protein CASSQDSVNTEAFF.